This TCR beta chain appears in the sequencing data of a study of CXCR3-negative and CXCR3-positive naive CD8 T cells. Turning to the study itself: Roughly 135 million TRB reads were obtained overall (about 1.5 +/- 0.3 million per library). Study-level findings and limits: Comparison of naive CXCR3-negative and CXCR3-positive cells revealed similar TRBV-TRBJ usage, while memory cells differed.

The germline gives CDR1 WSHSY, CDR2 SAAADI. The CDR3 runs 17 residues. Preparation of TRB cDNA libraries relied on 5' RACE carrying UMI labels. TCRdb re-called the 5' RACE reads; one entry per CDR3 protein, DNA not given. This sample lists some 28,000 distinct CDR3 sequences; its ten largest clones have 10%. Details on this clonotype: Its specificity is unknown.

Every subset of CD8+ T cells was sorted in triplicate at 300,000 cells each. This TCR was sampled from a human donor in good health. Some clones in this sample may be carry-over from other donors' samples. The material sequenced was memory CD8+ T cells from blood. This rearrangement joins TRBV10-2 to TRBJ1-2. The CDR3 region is CASSESTPMTANYGYTF.